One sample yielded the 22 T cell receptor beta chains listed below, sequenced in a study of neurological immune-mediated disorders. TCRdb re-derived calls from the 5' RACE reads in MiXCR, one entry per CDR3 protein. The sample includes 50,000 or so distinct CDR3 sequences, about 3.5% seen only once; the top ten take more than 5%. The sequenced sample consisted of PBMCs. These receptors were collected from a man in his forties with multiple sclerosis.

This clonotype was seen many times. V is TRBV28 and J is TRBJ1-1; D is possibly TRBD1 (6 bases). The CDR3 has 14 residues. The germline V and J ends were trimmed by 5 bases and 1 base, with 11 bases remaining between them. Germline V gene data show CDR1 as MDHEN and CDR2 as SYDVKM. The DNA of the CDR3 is TGTGCCAGCAGTACTCCCAGGGGGAACACTGAAGCTTTCTTT. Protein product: CASSTPRGNTEAFF.

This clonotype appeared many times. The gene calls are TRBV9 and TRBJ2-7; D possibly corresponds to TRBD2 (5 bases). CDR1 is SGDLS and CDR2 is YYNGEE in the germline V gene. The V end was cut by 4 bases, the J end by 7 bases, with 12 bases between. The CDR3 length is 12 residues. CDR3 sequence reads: CASSRSTGEQYF. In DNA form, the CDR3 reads TGTGCCAGCAGCCGCTCTACGGGGGAGCAGTACTTC. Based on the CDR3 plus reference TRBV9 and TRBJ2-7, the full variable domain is DSGVTQTPKHLITATGQRVTLRCSPRSGDLSVYWYQQSLDQGLQFLIQYYNGEERAKGNILERFSAQQFPDLHSELNLSSLELGDSALYFCASSRSTGEQYFGPGTRLTVT.

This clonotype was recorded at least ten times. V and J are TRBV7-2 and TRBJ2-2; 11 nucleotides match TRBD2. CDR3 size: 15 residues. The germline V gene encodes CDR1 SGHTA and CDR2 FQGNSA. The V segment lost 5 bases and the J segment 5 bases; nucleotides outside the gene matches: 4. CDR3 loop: CASSTRLAGTGELFF. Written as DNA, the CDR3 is TGTGCCAGCAGCACAAGACTAGCGGGGACCGGGGAGCTGTTTTTT.

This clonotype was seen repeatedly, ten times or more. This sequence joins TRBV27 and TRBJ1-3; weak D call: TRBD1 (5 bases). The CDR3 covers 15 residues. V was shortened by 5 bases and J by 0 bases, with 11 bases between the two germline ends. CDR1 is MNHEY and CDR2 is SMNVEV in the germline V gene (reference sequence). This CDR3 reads CASSPGRLSGNTIYF. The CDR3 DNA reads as TGTGCCAGCAGTCCGGGACGGCTCTCTGGAAACACCATATATTTT.

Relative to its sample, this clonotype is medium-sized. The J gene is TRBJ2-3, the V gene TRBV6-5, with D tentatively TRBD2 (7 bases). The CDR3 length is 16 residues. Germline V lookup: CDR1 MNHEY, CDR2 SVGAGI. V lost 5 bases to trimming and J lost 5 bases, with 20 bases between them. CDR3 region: CASSPARGGSRDTQYF. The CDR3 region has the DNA TGTGCCAGCAGTCCCGCCAGGGGCGGGAGTAGAGATACGCAGTATTTT.

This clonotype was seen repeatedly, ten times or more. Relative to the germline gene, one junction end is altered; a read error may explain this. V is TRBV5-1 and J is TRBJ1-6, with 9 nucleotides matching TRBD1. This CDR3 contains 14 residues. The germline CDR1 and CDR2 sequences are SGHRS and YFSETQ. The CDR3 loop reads CASSQGQGESPLNF. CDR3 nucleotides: TGCGCCAGCAGCCAGGGACAGGGAGAGTCACCCCTCAACTTT.

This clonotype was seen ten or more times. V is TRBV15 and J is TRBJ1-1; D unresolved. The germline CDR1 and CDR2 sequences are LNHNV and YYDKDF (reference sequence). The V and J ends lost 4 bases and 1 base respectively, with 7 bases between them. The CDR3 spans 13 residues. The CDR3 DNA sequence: TGTGCCACCAGCACTGGAAAGAACACTGAAGCTTTCTTT. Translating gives CATSTGKNTEAFF.

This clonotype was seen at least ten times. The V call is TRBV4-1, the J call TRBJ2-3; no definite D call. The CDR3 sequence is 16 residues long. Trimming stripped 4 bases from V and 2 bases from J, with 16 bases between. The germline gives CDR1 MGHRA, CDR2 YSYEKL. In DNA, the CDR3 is TGCGCCAGCAGCCCCTCCCCTTCCATCGTCACAGATACGCAGTATTTT. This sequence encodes CASSPSPSIVTDTQYF.

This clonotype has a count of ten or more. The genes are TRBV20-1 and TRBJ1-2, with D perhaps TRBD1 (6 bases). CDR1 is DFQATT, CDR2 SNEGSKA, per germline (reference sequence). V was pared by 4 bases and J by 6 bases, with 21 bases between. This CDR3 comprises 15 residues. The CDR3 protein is CSAITREQRGDGYTF. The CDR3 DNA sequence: TGCAGTGCTATTACCAGGGAGCAGAGGGGGGATGGCTACACCTTC.

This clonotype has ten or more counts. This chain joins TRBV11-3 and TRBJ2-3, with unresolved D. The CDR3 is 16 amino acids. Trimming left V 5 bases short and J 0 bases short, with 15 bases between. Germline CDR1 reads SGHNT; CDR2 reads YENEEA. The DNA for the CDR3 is TGTGCCAGCAGCCATACGGCCGACTCTAGCACAGATACGCAGTATTTT. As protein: CASSHTADSSTDTQYF.

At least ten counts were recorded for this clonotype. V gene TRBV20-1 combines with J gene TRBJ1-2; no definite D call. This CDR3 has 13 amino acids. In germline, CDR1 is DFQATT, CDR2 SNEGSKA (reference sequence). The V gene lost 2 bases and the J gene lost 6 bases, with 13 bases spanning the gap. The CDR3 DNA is TGCAGTGCTAGACCCAACGGGGAGAATGGCTACACCTTC. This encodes CSARPNGENGYTF.

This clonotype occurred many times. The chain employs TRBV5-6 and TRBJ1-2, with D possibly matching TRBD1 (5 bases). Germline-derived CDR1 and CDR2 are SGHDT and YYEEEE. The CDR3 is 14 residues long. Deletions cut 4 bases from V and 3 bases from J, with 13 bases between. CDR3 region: CASSPGDGDYGYTF. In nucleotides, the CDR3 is TGTGCCAGCAGCCCGGGGGACGGCGACTATGGCTACACCTTC.

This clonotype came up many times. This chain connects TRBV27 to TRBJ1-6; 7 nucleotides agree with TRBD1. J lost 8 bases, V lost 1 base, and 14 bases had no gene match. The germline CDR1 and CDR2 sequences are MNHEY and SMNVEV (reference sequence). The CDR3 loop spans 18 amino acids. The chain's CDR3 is CASSLWPLQTGFDSPLHF. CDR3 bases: TGTGCCAGCAGTTTATGGCCCCTCCAGACAGGGTTTGATTCACCCCTCCACTTT.

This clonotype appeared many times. CDR3 sequence (DNA): TGTGCCAGCCAGAATCCCTCGGAGGGCACCGGGGAGCTGTTTTTT. This sequence encodes CASQNPSEGTGELFF. This chain joins TRBV28 and TRBJ2-2; TRBD2 might be the D (6 bases). The CDR3 runs to 15 residues. V was pared by 8 bases and J by 4 bases, with 17 bases between. The V gene's germline CDR1 is MDHEN and CDR2 SYDVKM. Full variable domain (remainder filled in from reference TRBV28 and TRBJ2-2): DVKVTQSSRYLVKRTGEKVFLECVQDMDHENMFWYRQDPGLGLRLIYFSYDVKMKEKGDIPEGYSVSREKKERFSLILESASTNQTSMYLCASQNPSEGTGELFFGEGSRLTVL.

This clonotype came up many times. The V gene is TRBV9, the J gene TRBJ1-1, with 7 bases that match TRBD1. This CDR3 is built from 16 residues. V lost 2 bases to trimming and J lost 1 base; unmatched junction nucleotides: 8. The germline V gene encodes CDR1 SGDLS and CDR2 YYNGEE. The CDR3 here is CASSVIRDRENTEAFF. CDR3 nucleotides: TGTGCCAGCAGCGTTATTCGAGACAGGGAGAACACTGAAGCTTTCTTT. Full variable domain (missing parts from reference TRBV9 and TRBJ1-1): DSGVTQTPKHLITATGQRVTLRCSPRSGDLSVYWYQQSLDQGLQFLIQYYNGEERAKGNILERFSAQQFPDLHSELNLSSLELGDSALYFCASSVIRDRENTEAFFGQGTRLTVV.

The CDR3 is CASSSATGELFF. CDR3 sequence (DNA): TGTGCCAGCAGTTCGGCCACCGGGGAGCTGTTTTTT. The J gene is TRBJ2-2, the V gene TRBV12-3 or TRBV12-4; no clear D gene. This CDR3 comprises 12 residues. V lost 4 bases and J 4 bases, leaving 4 bases between the germline ends.

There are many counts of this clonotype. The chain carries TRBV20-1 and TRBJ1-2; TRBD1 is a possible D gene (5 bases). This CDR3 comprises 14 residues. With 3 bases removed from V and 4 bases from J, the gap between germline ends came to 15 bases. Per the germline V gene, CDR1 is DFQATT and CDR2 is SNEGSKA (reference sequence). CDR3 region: CSASSGDLLYGYTF. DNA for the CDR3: TGCAGTGCTAGTAGTGGGGACCTACTCTATGGCTACACCTTC.

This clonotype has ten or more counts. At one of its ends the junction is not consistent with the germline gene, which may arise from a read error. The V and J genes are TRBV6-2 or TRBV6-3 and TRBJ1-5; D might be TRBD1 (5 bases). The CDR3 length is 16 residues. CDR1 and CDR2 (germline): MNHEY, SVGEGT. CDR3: CASSYGVRAGNQPQNF. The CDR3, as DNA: TGTGCCAGCAGTTACGGCGTCAGGGCGGGGAATCAGCCCCAGAATTTT.

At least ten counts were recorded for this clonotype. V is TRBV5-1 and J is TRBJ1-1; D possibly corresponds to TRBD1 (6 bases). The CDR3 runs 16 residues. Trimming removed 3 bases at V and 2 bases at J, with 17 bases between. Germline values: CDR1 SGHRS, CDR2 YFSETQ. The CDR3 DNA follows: TGCGCCAGCAGCTCAATGATATCGGGGGGCAACACTGAAGCTTTCTTT. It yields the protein CASSSMISGGNTEAFF.

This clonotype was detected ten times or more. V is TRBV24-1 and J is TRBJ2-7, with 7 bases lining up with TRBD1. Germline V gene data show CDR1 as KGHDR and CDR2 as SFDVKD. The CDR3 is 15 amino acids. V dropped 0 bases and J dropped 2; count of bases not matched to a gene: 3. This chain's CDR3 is CATSDLGDRPYEQYF. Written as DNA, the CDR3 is TGTGCCACCAGTGATTTGGGGGACAGACCCTACGAGCAGTACTTC.

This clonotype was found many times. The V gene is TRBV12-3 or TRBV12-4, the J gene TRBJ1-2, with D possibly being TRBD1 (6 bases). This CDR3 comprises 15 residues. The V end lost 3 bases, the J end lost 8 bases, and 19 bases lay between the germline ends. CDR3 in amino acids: CASSLVSGRGEGYTF. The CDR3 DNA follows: TGTGCCAGCAGTTTGGTTTCGGGCAGGGGTGAGGGCTACACCTTC.

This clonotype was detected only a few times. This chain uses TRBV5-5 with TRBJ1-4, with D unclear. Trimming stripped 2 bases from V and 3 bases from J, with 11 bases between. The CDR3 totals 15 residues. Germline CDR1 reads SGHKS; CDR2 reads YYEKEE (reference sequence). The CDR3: CASSFSGISNEKLFF. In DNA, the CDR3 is TGTGCCAGCAGCTTTTCGGGAATTTCTAATGAAAAACTGTTTTTT. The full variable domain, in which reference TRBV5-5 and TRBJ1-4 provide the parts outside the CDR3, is DAGVTQSPTHLIKTRGQQVTLRCSPISGHKSVSWYQQVLGQGPQFIFQYYEKEERGRGNFPDRFSARQFPNYSSELNVNALLLGDSALYLCASSFSGISNEKLFFGSGTQLSVL.